Listed below are T cell receptor beta chains from one sample, sequenced in a study of T cell responses to AZD1222 COVID-19 vaccine. The assay was immunoSEQ multiplex PCR, and TCRdb's table has in-frame clones only and misses some. The data hold tens of thousands of clones, with more than 70% observed a single time. Source: peripheral blood, taken 28 days after the second AZD1222 dose. Receptors were obtained from an adult who received the AZD1222 COVID-19 vaccine. Both conserved end residues are part of each CDR3. A D gene is named only where the DNA matches it firmly. Size is omitted from some rows. Given values are once, few, many or a class for expanded clones.

D	V	size	J	CDR3	DNA
TRBD1	TRBV18	.	TRBJ1-6	CASSRRTGGRNSPLHF	TGTGCCAGCTCACGTAGGACAGGGGGCAGGAATTCACCCCTCCACTTT
.	TRBV6-1	.	TRBJ2-3	CASSDPLAADTQYF	TGTGCCAGCAGTGACCCGTTAGCGGCGGATACGCAGTATTTT
.	TRBV6-6	.	TRBJ2-3	CASSYSGRPQDTQYF	TGTGCCAGCAGTTACTCCGGGCGGCCCCAAGATACGCAGTATTTT
.	TRBV7-9	.	TRBJ2-7	CASSTDSSPYEQYF	TGTGCCAGCAGCACAGACAGCTCACCCTACGAGCAGTACTTC
TRBD1	TRBV4-2	.	TRBJ1-4	CASSDRAHTTNEKLFF	TGTGCCAGCAGTGACAGGGCCCATACAACTAATGAAAAACTGTTTTTT
.	TRBV3-1/TRBV3-2	.	TRBJ2-5	CASRQGLRQETQYF	TGTGCCAGCAGACAGGGACTAAGACAAGAGACCCAGTACTTC
TRBD1	TRBV5-6	.	TRBJ1-6	CASSLRQGSNSPLHF	TGTGCCAGCAGTCTAAGACAGGGTAGTAATTCACCCCTCCACTTT
TRBD2	TRBV7-2	.	TRBJ2-3	CASSPSGGARTDTQYF	TGTGCCAGCAGCCCTAGCGGGGGGGCGAGGACAGATACGCAGTATTTT
.	TRBV7-9	.	TRBJ2-1	CASSPRDGEQFF	TGTGCCAGCAGCCCTCGTGATGGTGAGCAGTTCTTC
.	TRBV10-1	.	TRBJ2-6	CASSEGQGNPSGANVLTF	TGCGCCAGCAGTGAGGGGCAGGGAAACCCCTCTGGGGCCAACGTCCTGACTTTC
.	TRBV18	once	TRBJ1-5	CASSPISRTDTNQPQHF	TGTGCCAGCTCACCTATCTCTAGGACGGATACTAATCAGCCCCAGCATTTT
TRBD1	TRBV11-2	.	TRBJ2-7	CASGIIGTGSYEQYF	TGTGCCAGCGGCATCATAGGGACAGGGTCCTACGAGCAGTACTTC
TRBD1	TRBV6-1	once	TRBJ1-1	CASSEGDSTEAFF	TGTGCCAGCAGTGAAGGGGACAGCACTGAAGCTTTCTTT
.	TRBV21-1	.	TRBJ1-2	CASSKAQKRGGTDKHYGYTF	TGTGCCAGCAGCAAAGCCCAAAAGAGGGGGGGGACGGACAAACACTATGGCTACACCTTC
.	TRBV28	.	TRBJ2-5	CASSRPVAGKETQYF	TGTGCCAGCAGTCGCCCCGTGGCTGGAAAAGAGACCCAGTACTTC
.	TRBV11-2	.	TRBJ1-2	CASSLDIGKGYGYTF	TGTGCCAGCAGCTTAGATATTGGCAAGGGATATGGCTACACCTTC
.	TRBV19	.	TRBJ2-1	CASSIVKGTEQFF	TGTGCCAGTAGTATAGTTAAAGGTACTGAGCAGTTCTTC
TRBD1	TRBV2	.	TRBJ1-5	CASRTGALNQPQHF	TGTGCCAGCAGGACAGGGGCTCTCAATCAGCCCCAGCATTTT
.	TRBV19	once	TRBJ2-1	CASSPTSYNEQFF	TGTGCCAGTAGTCCGACTAGCTACAATGAGCAGTTCTTC
.	TRBV5-1	.	TRBJ2-1	CASSLGDSSYNEQFF	TGCGCCAGCAGCTTGGGGGACTCCTCCTACAATGAGCAGTTCTTC
.	TRBV28	once	TRBJ1-2	CASSLVTGYGYTF	TGTGCCAGCAGCCTGGTTACGGGGTATGGCTACACCTTC
TRBD1	TRBV7-8	few	TRBJ1-1	CASSPGTGRMNTEAFF	TGTGCCAGCAGCCCCGGGACAGGGAGAATGAACACTGAAGCTTTCTTT
.	TRBV6-2/TRBV6-3	.	TRBJ1-6	CASSFRPDGLLDNSPLHF	TGTGCCAGCAGTTTCCGACCCGACGGGTTATTGGATAATTCACCCCTCCACTTT
.	TRBV25-1	few	TRBJ1-1	CASSDFNTEAFF	TGTGCCAGCAGTGACTTTAACACTGAAGCTTTCTTT
.	TRBV30	.	TRBJ1-6	CAWSPRDLISPLHF	TGTGCCTGGAGCCCCCGGGACCTAATCTCACCCCTCCACTTT
TRBD2	TRBV25-1	few	TRBJ2-7	CASSEASSGSYEQYF	TGTGCCAGCAGTGAAGCGAGTAGCGGGTCGTACGAGCAGTACTTC
TRBD1	TRBV6-2/TRBV6-3	.	TRBJ1-1	CASSYVGRGTEAFF	TGTGCCAGCAGTTACGTCGGCAGGGGGACTGAAGCTTTCTTT
TRBD2	TRBV19	.	TRBJ2-1	CASSIGQAGYNEQFF	TGTGCCAGTAGTATAGGTCAAGCGGGGTACAATGAGCAGTTCTTC
TRBD1	TRBV6-2/TRBV6-3	.	TRBJ2-1	CASSWDSSYNEQFF	TGTGCCAGCAGTTGGGACAGCTCCTACAATGAGCAGTTCTTC
.	TRBV27	.	TRBJ1-1	CASSGQMNTEAFF	TGTGCCAGCAGTGGACAGATGAACACTGAAGCTTTCTTT
.	TRBV6-5	.	TRBJ2-1	CASSYSSSQQFF	TGTGCCAGCAGTTACTCGAGCAGCCAGCAGTTCTTC
TRBD2	TRBV19	.	TRBJ2-7	CASSIGLAGDEQYF	TGTGCCAGTAGTATTGGCCTAGCGGGAGACGAGCAGTACTTC
TRBD1	TRBV6-5	.	TRBJ1-1	CASSLDRANEAFF	TGTGCCAGCAGCCTGGACAGGGCGAATGAAGCTTTCTTT
TRBD2	TRBV11-3	.	TRBJ2-3	CASSHSGRSTDTQYF	TGTGCCAGCAGCCATAGCGGGAGGAGCACAGATACGCAGTATTTT
.	TRBV7-2	.	TRBJ1-2	CASSPFQDNYGYTF	TGTGCCAGCAGCCCCTTCCAAGATAACTATGGCTACACCTTC
.	TRBV7-8	.	TRBJ2-7	CASSLERFYEQYF	TGTGCCAGCAGCTTAGAAAGGTTTTACGAGCAGTACTTC
TRBD1	TRBV29-1	.	TRBJ2-7	CSVVSAGQGALNEQYF	TGCAGCGTTGTTTCCGCGGGACAGGGGGCGTTGAACGAGCAGTACTTC
.	TRBV5-1	few	TRBJ2-1	CASSFDNEQFF	TGCGCCAGCAGCTTCGACAATGAGCAGTTCTTC
.	TRBV27	.	TRBJ1-2	CASSSSLGGGYTF	TGTGCCAGCAGTAGCTCTTTAGGGGGTGGCTACACCTTC
TRBD1	TRBV9	.	TRBJ2-1	CASSVVASGGYYNEQFF	TGTGCCAGCAGCGTAGTGGCGTCAGGGGGTTACTACAATGAGCAGTTCTTC
.	TRBV2	.	TRBJ1-2	CASLQGAGEGYTF	TGTGCCAGCTTGCAGGGAGCTGGTGAAGGCTACACCTTC
TRBD2	TRBV9	.	TRBJ2-1	CASSVTSGDSYNEQFF	TGTGCCAGCAGCGTAACTAGCGGGGACTCCTACAATGAGCAGTTCTTC
TRBD2	TRBV29-1	.	TRBJ2-1	CSVPLAGAYNEQFF	TGCAGCGTACCCCTAGCGGGGGCCTACAATGAGCAGTTCTTC
.	TRBV28	.	TRBJ1-4	CASSETVANEKLFF	TGTGCCAGCAGTGAGACAGTGGCTAATGAAAAACTGTTTTTT
TRBD1	TRBV18	few	TRBJ1-5	CASSQSGQGQPQHF	TGTGCCAGCTCACAATCGGGACAGGGGCAGCCCCAGCATTTT
.	TRBV20-1	.	TRBJ1-5	CSASISGPSSNQPQHF	TGCAGTGCTAGTATTTCGGGACCCAGTAGCAATCAGCCCCAGCATTTT
TRBD2	TRBV6-1	few	TRBJ2-7	CASSESASGSYEQYF	TGTGCCAGCAGTGAGTCGGCTAGCGGGAGCTACGAGCAGTACTTC
TRBD1	TRBV28	once	TRBJ1-5	CAIRTGGMGQPQHF	TGTGCCATTAGGACAGGGGGCATGGGACAGCCCCAGCATTTT
TRBD1	TRBV5-1	.	TRBJ1-2	CASSLQGVIDYGYTF	TGCGCCAGCAGCTTACAGGGGGTTATTGACTATGGCTACACCTTC
.	TRBV30	.	TRBJ1-6	CAWSEKAGRNSPLHF	TGTGCCTGGAGTGAAAAGGCAGGGAGAAATTCACCCCTCCACTTT
TRBD1	TRBV19	.	TRBJ1-5	CASASRGQGVQPQHF	TGTGCCAGTGCTTCACGGGGGCAGGGGGTTCAGCCCCAGCATTTT
TRBD2	TRBV9	.	TRBJ2-4	CASSPLREDIQYF	TGTGCCAGCAGCCCCCTCCGGGAGGACATTCAGTACTTC
.	TRBV2	.	TRBJ1-3	CASSLDRYSGNTIYF	TGTGCCAGCAGTCTGGACAGATACTCTGGAAACACCATATATTTT